This record covers a single TCR beta chain. Sequenced by immunoSEQ multiplex PCR; TCRdb stores in-frame clones only, minus some. Among about 240,000 clones listed, about four fifths were seen once. V shed 6 bases and J 6 bases; nucleotides not matched to a gene: 10. The CDR3 runs 14 residues. CDR1 and CDR2 (germline): SNHLY, FYNNEI. This sample stems from a study of blood T cell repertoires in COVID-19. Sequencing used peripheral blood. This receptor was identified in a man between 25 and 39 years old who had recovered from COVID-19. This rearrangement joins TRBV2 to TRBJ1-2; 7 bases fit TRBD1. DNA of the CDR3: TGTGCCAGCAGGGAGGGGGGACAGATGCATGGCTACACCTTC. Its translation: CASREGGQMHGYTF.